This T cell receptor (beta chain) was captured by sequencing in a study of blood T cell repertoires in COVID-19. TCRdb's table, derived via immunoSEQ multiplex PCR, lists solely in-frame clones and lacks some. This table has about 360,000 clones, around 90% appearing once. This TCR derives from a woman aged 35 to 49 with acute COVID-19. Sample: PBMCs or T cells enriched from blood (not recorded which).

The CDR3: CASSIVTGGSYEQYF. CDR3 nucleotides: TGTGCCAGTAGTATTGTGACAGGGGGCTCCTACGAGCAGTACTTC. The chain joins TRBV19 to TRBJ2-7, with 9 positions matching TRBD1. The V segment lost 3 bases and the J segment 0 bases; nucleotides outside the gene matches: 3. Looked up from germline, CDR1 is LNHDA and CDR2 is SQIVND (reference sequence). The CDR3 runs to 15 residues.